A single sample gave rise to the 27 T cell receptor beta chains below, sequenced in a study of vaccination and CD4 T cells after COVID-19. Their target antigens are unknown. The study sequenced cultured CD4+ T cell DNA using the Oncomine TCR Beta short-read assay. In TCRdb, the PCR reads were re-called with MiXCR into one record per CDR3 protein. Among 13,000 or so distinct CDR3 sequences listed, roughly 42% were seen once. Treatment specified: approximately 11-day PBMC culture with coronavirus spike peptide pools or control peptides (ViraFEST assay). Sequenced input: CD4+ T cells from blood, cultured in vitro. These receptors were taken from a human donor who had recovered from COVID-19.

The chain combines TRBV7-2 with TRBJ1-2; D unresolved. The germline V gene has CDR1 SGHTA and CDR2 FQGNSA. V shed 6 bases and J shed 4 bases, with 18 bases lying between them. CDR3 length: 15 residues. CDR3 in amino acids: CASSSGPSSAYGYTF. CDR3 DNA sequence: TGTGCCAGCAGTTCAGGCCCGTCGTCGGCCTATGGCTACACCTTC.

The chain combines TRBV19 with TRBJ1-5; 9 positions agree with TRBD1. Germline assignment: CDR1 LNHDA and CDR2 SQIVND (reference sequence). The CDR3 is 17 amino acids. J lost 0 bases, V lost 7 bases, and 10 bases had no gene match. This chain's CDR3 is CASMDRGMTYSNQPQHF. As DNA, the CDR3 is TGTGCCAGTATGGACAGGGGCATGACATATAGCAATCAGCCCCAGCATTTT.

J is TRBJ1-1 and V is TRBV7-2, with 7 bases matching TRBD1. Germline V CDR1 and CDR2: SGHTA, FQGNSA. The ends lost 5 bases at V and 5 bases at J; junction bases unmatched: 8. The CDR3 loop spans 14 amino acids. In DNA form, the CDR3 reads TGTGCCAGCAGCCCCAGACAGGGTGGGACTGAAGCTTTCTTT. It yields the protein CASSPRQGGTEAFF.

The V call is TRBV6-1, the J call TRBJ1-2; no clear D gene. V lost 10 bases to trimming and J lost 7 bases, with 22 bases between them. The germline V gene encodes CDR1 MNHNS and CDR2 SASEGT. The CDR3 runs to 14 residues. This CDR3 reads CATQVIRELGGYTF. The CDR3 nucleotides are TGTGCCACCCAGGTTATACGGGAGTTGGGTGGCTACACCTTC.

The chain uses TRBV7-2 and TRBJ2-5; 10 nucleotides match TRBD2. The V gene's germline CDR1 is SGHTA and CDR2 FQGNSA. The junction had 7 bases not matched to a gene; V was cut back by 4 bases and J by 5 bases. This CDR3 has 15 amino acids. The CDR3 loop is CASSYQAGGPETQYF. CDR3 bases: TGTGCCAGCAGCTATCAAGCGGGGGGGCCGGAGACCCAGTACTTC.

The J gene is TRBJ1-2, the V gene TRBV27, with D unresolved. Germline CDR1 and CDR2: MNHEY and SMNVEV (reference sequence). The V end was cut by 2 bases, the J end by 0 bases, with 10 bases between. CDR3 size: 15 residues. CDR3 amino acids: CASSLEAGANYGYTF. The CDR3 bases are TGTGCCAGCAGTTTAGAGGCGGGAGCTAACTATGGCTACACCTTC.

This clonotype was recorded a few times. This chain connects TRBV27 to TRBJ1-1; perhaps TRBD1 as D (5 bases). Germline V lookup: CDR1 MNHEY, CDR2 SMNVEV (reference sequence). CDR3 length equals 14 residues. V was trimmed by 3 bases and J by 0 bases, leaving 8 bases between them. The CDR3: CASSFDRVNTEAFF. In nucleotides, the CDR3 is TGTGCCAGCAGTTTCGACAGAGTGAACACTGAAGCTTTCTTT.

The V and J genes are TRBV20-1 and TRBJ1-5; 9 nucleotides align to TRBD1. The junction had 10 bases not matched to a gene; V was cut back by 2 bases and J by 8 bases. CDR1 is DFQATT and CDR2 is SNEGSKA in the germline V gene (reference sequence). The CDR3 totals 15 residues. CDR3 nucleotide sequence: TGCAGTGCTAGAACCGGGACAGGGATTGGGGAGCCCCAGCATTTT. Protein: CSARTGTGIGEPQHF.

The CDR3 spells CSAKSGHSYEQYF. The CDR3 DNA reads TGCAGTGCTAAATCGGGGCATTCCTACGAGCAGTACTTC. The genes are TRBV20-1 and TRBJ2-7; D assignment may be TRBD1 or TRBD2 (5 bases each). CDR1 DFQATT and CDR2 SNEGSKA come from the germline V gene (reference sequence). CDR3 length: 13 amino acids. Trimming left V 4 bases short and J 1 base short, with 11 bases between.

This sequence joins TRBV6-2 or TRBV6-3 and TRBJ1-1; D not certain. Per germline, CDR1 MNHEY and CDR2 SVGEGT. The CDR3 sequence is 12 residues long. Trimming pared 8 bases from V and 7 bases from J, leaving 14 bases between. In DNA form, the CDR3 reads TGTGCCAGCCGAAATATCCAGGATGAAGCTTTCTTT. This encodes CASRNIQDEAFF.

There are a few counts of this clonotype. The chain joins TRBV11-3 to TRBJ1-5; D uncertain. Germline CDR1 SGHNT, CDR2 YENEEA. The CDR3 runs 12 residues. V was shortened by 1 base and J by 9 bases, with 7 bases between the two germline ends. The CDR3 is CASSLGMGPQHF. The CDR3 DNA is TGTGCCAGCAGCTTAGGAATGGGGCCCCAGCATTTT.

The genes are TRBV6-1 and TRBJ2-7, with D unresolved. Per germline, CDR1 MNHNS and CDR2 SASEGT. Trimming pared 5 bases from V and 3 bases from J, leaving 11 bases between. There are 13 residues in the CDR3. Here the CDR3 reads CASSRAISYEQYF. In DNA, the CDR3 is TGTGCCAGCAGTAGGGCCATAAGCTACGAGCAGTACTTC.

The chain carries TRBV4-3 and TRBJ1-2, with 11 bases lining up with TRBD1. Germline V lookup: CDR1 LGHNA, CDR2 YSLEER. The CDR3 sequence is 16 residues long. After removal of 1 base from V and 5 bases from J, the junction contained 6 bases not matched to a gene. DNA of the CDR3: TGCGCCAGCAGCCAAGGCCGGGACAGGGGGTTTTATGGCTACACCTTC. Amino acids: CASSQGRDRGFYGYTF.

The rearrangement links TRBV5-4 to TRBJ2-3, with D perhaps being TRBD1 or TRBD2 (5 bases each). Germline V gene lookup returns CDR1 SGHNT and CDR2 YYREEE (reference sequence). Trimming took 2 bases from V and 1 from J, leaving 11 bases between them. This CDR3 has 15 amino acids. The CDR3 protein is CASSFSGRGTDTQYF. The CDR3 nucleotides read TGTGCCAGCAGCTTTTCGGGACGGGGCACAGATACGCAGTATTTT.

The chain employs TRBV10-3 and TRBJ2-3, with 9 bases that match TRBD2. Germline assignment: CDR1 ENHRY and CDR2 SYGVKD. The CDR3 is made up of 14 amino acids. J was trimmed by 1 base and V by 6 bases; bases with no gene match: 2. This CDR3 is CAIRVAGGTDTQYF. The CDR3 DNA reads TGTGCCATCAGGGTAGCGGGGGGCACAGATACGCAGTATTTT.

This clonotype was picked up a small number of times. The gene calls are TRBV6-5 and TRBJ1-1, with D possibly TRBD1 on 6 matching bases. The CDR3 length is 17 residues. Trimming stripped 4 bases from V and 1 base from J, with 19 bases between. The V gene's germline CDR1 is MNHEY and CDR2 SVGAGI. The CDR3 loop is CASSLKGRGAWNTEAFF. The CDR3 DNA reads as TGTGCCAGCAGTTTGAAGGGGAGGGGGGCCTGGAACACTGAAGCTTTCTTT.

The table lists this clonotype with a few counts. The CDR3 sequence: CASSYSTKGQGFTF. In nucleotides, the CDR3 is TGTGCCAGCAGTTACTCGACCAAGGGACAGGGGTTCACCTTC. The V and J genes are TRBV6-2 or TRBV6-3 and TRBJ1-2, with TRBD1 identical over 10 bases. This CDR3 has 14 amino acids. The germline V gene has CDR1 MNHEY and CDR2 SVGEGT. Trimming took 0 bases from V and 13 from J; bases not matched to a gene: 8.

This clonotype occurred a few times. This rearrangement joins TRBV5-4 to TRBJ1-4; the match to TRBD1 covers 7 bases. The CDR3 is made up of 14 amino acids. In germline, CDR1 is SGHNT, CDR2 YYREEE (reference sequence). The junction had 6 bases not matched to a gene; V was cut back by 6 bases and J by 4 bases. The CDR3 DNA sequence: TGTGCCAGCACCCAGGGGGAGGTTAATGAAAAACTGTTTTTT. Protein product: CASTQGEVNEKLFF. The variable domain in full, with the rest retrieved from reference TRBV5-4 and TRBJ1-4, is ETGVTQSPTHLIKTRGQQVTLRCSSQSGHNTVSWYQQALGQGPQFIFQYYREEENGRGNFPPRFSGLQFPNYSSELNVNALELDDSALYLCASTQGEVNEKLFFGSGTQLSVL.

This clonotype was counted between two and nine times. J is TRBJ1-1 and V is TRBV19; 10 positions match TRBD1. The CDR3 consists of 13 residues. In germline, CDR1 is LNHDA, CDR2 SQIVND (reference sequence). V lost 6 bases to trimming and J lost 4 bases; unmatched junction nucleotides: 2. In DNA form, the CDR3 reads TGTGCCAGTAGGGGGACAGGGGCCACTGAAGCTTTCTTT. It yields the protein CASRGTGATEAFF.

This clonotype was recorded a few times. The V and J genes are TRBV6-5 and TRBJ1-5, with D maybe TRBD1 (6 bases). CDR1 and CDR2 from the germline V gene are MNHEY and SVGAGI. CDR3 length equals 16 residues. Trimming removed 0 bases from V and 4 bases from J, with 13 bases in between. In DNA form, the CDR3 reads TGTGCCAGCAGTTACTCGTACAGGGCTGGGAATCAGCCCCAGCATTTT. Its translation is CASSYSYRAGNQPQHF.

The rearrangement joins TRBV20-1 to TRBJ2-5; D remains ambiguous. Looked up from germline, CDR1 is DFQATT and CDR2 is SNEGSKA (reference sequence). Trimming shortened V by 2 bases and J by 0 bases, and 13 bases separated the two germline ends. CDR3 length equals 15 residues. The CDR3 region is CSARRSGAYQETQYF. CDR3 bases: TGCAGTGCTAGAAGATCGGGCGCGTACCAAGAGACCCAGTACTTC.

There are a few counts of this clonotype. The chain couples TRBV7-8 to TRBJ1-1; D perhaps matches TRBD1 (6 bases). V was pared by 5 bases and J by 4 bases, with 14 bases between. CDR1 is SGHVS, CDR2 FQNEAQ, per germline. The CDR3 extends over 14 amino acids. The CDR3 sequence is CASSQGGWGTEAFF. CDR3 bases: TGTGCCAGCAGCCAAGGGGGGTGGGGCACTGAAGCTTTCTTT.

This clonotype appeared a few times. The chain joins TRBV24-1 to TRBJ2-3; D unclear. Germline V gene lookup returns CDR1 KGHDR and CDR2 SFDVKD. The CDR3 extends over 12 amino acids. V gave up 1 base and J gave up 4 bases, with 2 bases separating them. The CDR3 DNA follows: TGTGCCACCAGTGATTTAGCAGATACGCAGTATTTT. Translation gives CATSDLADTQYF.

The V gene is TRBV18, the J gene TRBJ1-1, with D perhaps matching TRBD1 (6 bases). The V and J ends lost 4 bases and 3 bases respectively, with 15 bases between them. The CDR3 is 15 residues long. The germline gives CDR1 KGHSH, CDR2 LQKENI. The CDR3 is CASSLMGGADTEAFF. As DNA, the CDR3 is TGTGCCAGCTCACTGATGGGGGGCGCTGACACTGAAGCTTTCTTT. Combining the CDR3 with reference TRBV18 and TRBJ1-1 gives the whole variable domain NAGVMQNPRHLVRRRGQEARLRCSPMKGHSHVYWYRQLPEEGLKFMVYLQKENIIDESGMPKERFSAEFPKEGPSILRIQQVVRGDSAAYFCASSLMGGADTEAFFGQGTRLTVV.

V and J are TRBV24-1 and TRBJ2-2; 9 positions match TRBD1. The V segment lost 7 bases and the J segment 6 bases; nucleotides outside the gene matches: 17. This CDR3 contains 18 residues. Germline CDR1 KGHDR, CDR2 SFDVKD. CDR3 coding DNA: TGTGCCACCAGACTAGGGAGTCCGGGACAGGGAGTCCCCGGGGAGCTGTTTTTT. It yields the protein CATRLGSPGQGVPGELFF.

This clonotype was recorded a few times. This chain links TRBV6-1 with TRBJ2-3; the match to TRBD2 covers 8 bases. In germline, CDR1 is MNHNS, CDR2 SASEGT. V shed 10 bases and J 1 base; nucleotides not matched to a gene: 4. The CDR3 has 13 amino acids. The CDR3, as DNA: TGTGCCACGCGGGGGGTCGGCACAGATACGCAGTATTTT. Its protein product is CATRGVGTDTQYF.

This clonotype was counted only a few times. CDR3 in amino acids: CASSPGTGFGYTF. The CDR3 coding sequence is TGTGCCAGCAGCCCCGGGACAGGGTTTGGCTACACCTTC. This chain connects TRBV6-1 to TRBJ1-2, with 9 bases fitting TRBD1. The trim removed 6 bases at V and 7 bases at J, leaving 6 bases unmatched. CDR3 length: 13 residues. The germline V gene encodes CDR1 MNHNS and CDR2 SASEGT.